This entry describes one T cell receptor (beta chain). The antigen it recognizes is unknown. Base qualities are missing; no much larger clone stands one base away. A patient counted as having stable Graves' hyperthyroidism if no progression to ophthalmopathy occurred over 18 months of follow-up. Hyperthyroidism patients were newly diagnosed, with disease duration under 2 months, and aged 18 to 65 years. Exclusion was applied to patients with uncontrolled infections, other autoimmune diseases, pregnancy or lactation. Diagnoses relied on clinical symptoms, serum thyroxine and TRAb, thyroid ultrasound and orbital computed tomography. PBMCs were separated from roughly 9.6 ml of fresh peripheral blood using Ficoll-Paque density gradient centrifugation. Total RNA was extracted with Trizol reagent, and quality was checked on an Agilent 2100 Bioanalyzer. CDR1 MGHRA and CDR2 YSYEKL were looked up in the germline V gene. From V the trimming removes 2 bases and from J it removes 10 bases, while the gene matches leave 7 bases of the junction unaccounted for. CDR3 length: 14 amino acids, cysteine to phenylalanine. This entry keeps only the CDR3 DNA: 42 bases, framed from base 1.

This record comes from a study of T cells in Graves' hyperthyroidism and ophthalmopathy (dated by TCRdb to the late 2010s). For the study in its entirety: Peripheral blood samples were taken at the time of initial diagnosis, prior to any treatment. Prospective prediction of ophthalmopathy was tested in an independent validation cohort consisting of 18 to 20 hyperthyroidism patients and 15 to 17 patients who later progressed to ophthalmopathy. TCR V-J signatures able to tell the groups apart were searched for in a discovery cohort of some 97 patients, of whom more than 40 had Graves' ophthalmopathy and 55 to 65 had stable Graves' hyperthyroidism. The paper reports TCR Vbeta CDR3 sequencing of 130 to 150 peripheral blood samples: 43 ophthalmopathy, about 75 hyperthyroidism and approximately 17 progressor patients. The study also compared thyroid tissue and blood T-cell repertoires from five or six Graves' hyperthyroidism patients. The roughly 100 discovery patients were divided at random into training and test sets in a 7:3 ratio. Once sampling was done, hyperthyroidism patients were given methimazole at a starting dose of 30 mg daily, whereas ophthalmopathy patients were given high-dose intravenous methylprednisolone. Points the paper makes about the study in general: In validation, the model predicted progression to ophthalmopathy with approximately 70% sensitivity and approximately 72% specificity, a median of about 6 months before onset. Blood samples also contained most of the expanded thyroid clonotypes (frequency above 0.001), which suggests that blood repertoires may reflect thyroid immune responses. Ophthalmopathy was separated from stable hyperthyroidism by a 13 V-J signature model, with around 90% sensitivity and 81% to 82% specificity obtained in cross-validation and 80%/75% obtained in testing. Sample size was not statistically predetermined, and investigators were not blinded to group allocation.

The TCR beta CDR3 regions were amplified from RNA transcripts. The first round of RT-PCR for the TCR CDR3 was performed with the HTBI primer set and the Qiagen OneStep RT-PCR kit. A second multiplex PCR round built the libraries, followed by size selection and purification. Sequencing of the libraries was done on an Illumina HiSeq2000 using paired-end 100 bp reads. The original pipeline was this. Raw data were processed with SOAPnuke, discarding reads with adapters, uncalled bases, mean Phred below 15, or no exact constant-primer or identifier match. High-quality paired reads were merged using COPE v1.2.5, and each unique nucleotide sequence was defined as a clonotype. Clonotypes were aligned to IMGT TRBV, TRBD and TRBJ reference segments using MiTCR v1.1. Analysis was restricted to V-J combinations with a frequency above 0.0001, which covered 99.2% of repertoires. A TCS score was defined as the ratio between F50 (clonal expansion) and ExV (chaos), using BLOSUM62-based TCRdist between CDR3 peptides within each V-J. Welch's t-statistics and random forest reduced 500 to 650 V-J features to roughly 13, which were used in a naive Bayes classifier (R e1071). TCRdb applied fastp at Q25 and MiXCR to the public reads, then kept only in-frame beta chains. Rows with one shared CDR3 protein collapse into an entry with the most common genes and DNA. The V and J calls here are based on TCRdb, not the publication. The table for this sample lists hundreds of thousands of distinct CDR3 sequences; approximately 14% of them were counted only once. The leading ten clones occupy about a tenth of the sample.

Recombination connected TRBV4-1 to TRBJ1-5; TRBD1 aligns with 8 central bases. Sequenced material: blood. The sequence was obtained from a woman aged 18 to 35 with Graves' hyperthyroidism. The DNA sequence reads TGCGCCAGCAGCCAACCGGGACAGGTCCGACCCCAGCATTTT. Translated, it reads CASSQPGQVRPQHF.